Presented here are 14 T cell receptor beta chains from one specimen sequenced in a study of T cells in Graves' hyperthyroidism and ophthalmopathy. Using RNA transcripts as the source, TCR beta CDR3 regions were amplified. A set of HTBI primers served as the primers for a first-round RT-PCR of the TCR CDR3. MiXCR, applied by TCRdb to the multiplex PCR reads, yields one record per CDR3 protein. Here the sample spans 600,000 to 700,000 distinct CDR3 sequences, about 15% being singletons. The sequenced sample was blood. The receptors derive from a woman between 40 and 50 years old with Graves' ophthalmopathy.

Many counts were recorded for this clonotype. This chain connects TRBV20-1 to TRBJ2-7; D may correspond to TRBD1 or TRBD2 (6 bases each). This CDR3 is 14 amino acids long. The V and J ends lost 4 bases and 4 bases respectively, with 17 bases between them. Germline CDR1 DFQATT, CDR2 SNEGSKA (reference sequence). The DNA of the CDR3 is TGCAGTGCTAAAAGGGGGGAAGGGGGTTACGAGCAGTACTTC. This encodes CSAKRGEGGYEQYF.

This clonotype was detected only once. The conserved phenylalanine or tryptophan is not found at the CDR3 terminus, so this likely reflects a read error. This chain connects TRBV6-2 or TRBV6-3 to TRBJ1-2, with a weak D call TRBD1 (5 bases). Trimming took 7 bases from V and 4 from J, leaving 10 bases between them. The CDR3 spans 12 residues. Germline values: CDR1 MNHEY, CDR2 SVGEGT. CDR3 loop: CASKETVYGYTS. The CDR3 region has the DNA TGTGCCAGCAAAGAGACAGTCTATGGCTACACCTCC.

The chain carries TRBV28 and TRBJ2-5; D remains ambiguous. This CDR3 contains 18 residues. Germline-derived CDR1 and CDR2 are MDHEN and SYDVKM. Between the trimmed V and J ends, which lost 5 bases and 5 bases, there was a span of 27 bases. CDR3 protein: CASSPLPPSEWGEETQYF. The DNA for the CDR3 is TGTGCCAGCAGTCCCCTACCCCCCTCCGAGTGGGGTGAGGAGACCCAGTACTTC.

This clonotype was recorded many times. This rearrangement joins TRBV6-5 to TRBJ1-2; D unclear. The V gene's germline CDR1 is MNHEY and CDR2 SVGAGI. The CDR3 extends over 13 amino acids. V lost 0 bases to trimming and J lost 6 bases, with 8 bases between them. In DNA form, the CDR3 reads TGTGCCAGCAGTTACTCCCGGGAGAATGGCTACACCTTC. Its protein is CASSYSRENGYTF.

This clonotype was recorded at least ten times. The chain carries TRBV27 and TRBJ2-7; D is tentatively TRBD1 or TRBD2 (6 bases each). Germline assignment: CDR1 MNHEY and CDR2 SMNVEV (reference sequence). Trimming took off 2 bases at V and 2 bases at J, with 13 bases between the two ends. The CDR3 has 15 amino acids. CDR3 amino acids: CASSLGRGGTYEQYF. Written as DNA, the CDR3 is TGTGCCAGCAGTTTAGGCAGGGGAGGCACCTACGAGCAGTACTTC.

This clonotype turned up a few times. The CDR3 reads CATSRDPGSGQPQHF. CDR3 coding DNA: TGTGCCACCAGCAGGGACCCGGGGAGCGGTCAGCCCCAGCATTTT. The V gene is TRBV15, the J gene TRBJ1-5, with D unresolved. Germline assignment: CDR1 LNHNV and CDR2 YYDKDF (reference sequence). The V end was cut by 3 bases, the J end by 6 bases, with 15 bases between. The CDR3 has 15 residues.

This clonotype was detected many times. This chain uses TRBV28 with TRBJ1-1; 9 bases are shared with TRBD1. CDR3 length: 18 residues. Germline trimming cut 7 bases from V and 1 base from J; bases unmatched to any gene: 16. Germline-derived CDR1 and CDR2 are MDHEN and SYDVKM. The CDR3 region has the DNA TGTGCCAGCACTAAACTCCGGGACAGGGTAAAGAAGAACACTGAAGCTTTCTTT. This translates into CASTKLRDRVKKNTEAFF.

This clonotype was picked up many times. V and J are TRBV7-2 and TRBJ1-1, with D perhaps TRBD1 (6 bases). The CDR3 loop spans 14 amino acids. V was cut by 5 bases and J by 0 bases, with 10 bases left in between. Germline V gene sequence: CDR1 SGHTA, CDR2 FQGNSA. The CDR3 loop reads CASSLTGMNTEAFF. The CDR3 DNA is TGTGCCAGCAGCCTCACAGGGATGAACACTGAAGCTTTCTTT.

The chain has TRBV6-2 or TRBV6-3 and TRBJ2-2; 9 nucleotides align to TRBD2. Trimming removed 2 bases from V and 1 base from J; junction bases left unmatched: 8. Germline CDR1 and CDR2: MNHEY and SVGEGT. This CDR3 region has 18 residues. CDR3 nucleotides: TGTGCCAGCAGTTACATGGCTAGCGGGACCGGGAACACCGGGGAGCTGTTTTTT. This codes for CASSYMASGTGNTGELFF.

This clonotype was observed a handful of times. The V gene is TRBV11-1, the J gene TRBJ1-5; perhaps TRBD1 as D (6 bases). Germline CDR1 SGHAT, CDR2 FQDESV (reference sequence). The CDR3 extends over 14 amino acids. Trimming shortened V by 5 bases and J by 9 bases, and 17 bases separated the two germline ends. CDR3 amino acids: CASSLGQGQGPQHF. The CDR3 DNA follows: TGTGCCAGCAGCCTGGGGCAGGGGCAGGGGCCCCAGCATTTT.

This clonotype came up a few times. The J gene is TRBJ2-3, the V gene TRBV2; 8 nucleotides align to TRBD1. V trimming: 7 bases; J trimming: 2 bases; junction bases outside the gene matches: 5. There are 14 residues in the CDR3. Germline V gene data show CDR1 as SNHLY and CDR2 as FYNNEI. Here the CDR3 DNA reads TGTGCCAGCATTACGGGACAGGACACAGATACGCAGTATTTT. This encodes CASITGQDTDTQYF.

In this sample, this clonotype turned up many times. V and J are TRBV12-3 or TRBV12-4 and TRBJ2-5; D tentatively fits TRBD1 or TRBD2 (5 bases each). V was shortened by 3 bases and J by 9 bases, with 20 bases between the two germline ends. There are 15 residues in the CDR3. CDR3 DNA: TGTGCCAGCAGTTTCACTCCGGGACGCAGAGGGGCCCAGTACTTC. It specifies CASSFTPGRRGAQYF.

This clonotype has a count of ten or more. This chain links TRBV12-3 or TRBV12-4 with TRBJ1-2; 7 bases are a match to TRBD1. J lost 4 bases, V lost 10 bases, and 3 bases had no gene match. CDR3 size: 11 residues. For the CDR3, the DNA is TGTGCCACTTCAGGGGGCTATGGCTACACCTTC. It encodes CATSGGYGYTF.

This clonotype has a count of ten or more. The chain joins TRBV6-1 to TRBJ2-7; 8 bases align to TRBD2. CDR1 and CDR2 from the germline V gene are MNHNS and SASEGT. This CDR3 contains 12 residues. The CDR3 is CATRSGRSEQYF. The CDR3 DNA is TGTGCAACCAGGAGCGGGAGAAGCGAGCAGTACTTC.